This T cell receptor beta chain was obtained from a study of blood T cell repertoires in COVID-19. This clone was seen just once. Sequencing used immunoSEQ multiplex PCR; TCRdb keeps in-frame clones, though not all of them. The sample includes hundreds of thousands of clones, 65% to 90% of them seen just once. Recruits, aged roughly 18 to 89 years, lived in around 24 US areas. The junction had 4 bases not matched to a gene; V was cut back by 3 bases and J by 4 bases. This CDR3 contains 15 residues. Germline values: CDR1 SNHLY, CDR2 FYNNEI. Sequencing was performed on PBMCs or T cells enriched from blood (not recorded which). This clonotype was sampled from a woman aged 40-49 years with acute COVID-19. The chain is built from TRBV2 and TRBJ2-3; TRBD2 agrees at 10 bases. CDR3 loop: CASSDDSGRPDTQYF. DNA of the CDR3: TGTGCCAGCAGTGACGATAGCGGGAGGCCAGATACGCAGTATTTT.